Listed here are 10 T cell receptor beta chains from one sample, sequenced in a study of cytomegalovirus exposure and HLA in healthy donors. 13 Jbeta primers and 60 Vbeta primers were used for the PCR. Profiling relied on immunoSEQ multiplex PCR, and the TCRdb table lists in-frame clones only, not all of them. Among 130,000 to 150,000 clones listed, around four fifths were seen once. Specimen: PBMCs. These receptor sequences come from a male donor in good health and CMV-seronegative.

The rearrangement links TRBV7-8 to TRBJ2-7; 12 positions agree with TRBD1. The V segment lost 5 bases and the J segment 3 bases; nucleotides outside the gene matches: 5. CDR1 is SGHVS, CDR2 FQNEAQ, per germline. The CDR3 length is 15 residues. CDR3 coding DNA: TGTGCCAGCAGCCCGGGACAGGGGGCAGTCTACGAGCAGTACTTC. It codes for CASSPGQGAVYEQYF.

The chain recombines TRBV6-5 with TRBJ2-7; D is uncertain. The CDR3 covers 12 residues. The germline V and J ends were trimmed by 4 bases and 1 base, with 5 bases remaining between them. Germline V CDR1 and CDR2: MNHEY, SVGAGI. Here the CDR3 DNA reads TGTGCCAGCAGTTCCCGTTCCTACGAGCAGTACTTC. This translates into CASSSRSYEQYF.

The chain links TRBV29-1 to TRBJ2-4, with 10 bases matching TRBD1. Germline CDR1 and CDR2: SQVTM and ANQGSEA. The CDR3 covers 19 residues. V was pared by 2 bases and J by 0 bases, with 13 bases of the junction left unmatched. In DNA form, the CDR3 reads TGCAGCGTTGAAACGGTCCGGGACAGGGGCTCCTTAGCCAAAAACATTCAGTACTTC. Protein sequence: CSVETVRDRGSLAKNIQYF.

This chain joins TRBV5-6 and TRBJ1-1, with 7 bases matching TRBD1. V was pared by 0 bases and J by 1 base, with 3 bases of the junction left unmatched. The CDR3 runs to 15 residues. Germline V CDR1 and CDR2: SGHDT, YYEEEE. CDR3 bases: TGTGCCAGCAGCTTGGTCGACAGGGCGAACACTGAAGCTTTCTTT. It codes for CASSLVDRANTEAFF. Using reference TRBV5-6 and TRBJ1-1 for the parts outside the CDR3, the full variable domain is DAGVTQSPTHLIKTRGQQVTLRCSPKSGHDTVSWYQQALGQGPQFIFQYYEEEERQRGNFPDRFSGHQFPNYSSELNVNALLLGDSALYLCASSLVDRANTEAFFGQGTRLTVV.

The CDR3 here is CASSLSVGLAGAYNEQFF. DNA of the CDR3: TGTGCCAGCAGTTTATCGGTGGGACTAGCGGGAGCCTACAATGAGCAGTTCTTC. The J gene is TRBJ2-1, the V gene TRBV27; 14 bases fit TRBD2. The CDR3 is 18 amino acids. Per the germline V gene, CDR1 is MNHEY and CDR2 is SMNVEV (reference sequence). After removal of 0 bases from V and 2 bases from J, the junction contained 3 bases not matched to a gene.

The V gene is TRBV2, the J gene TRBJ1-3; no definite D call. This CDR3 region has 15 residues. V was pared by 4 bases and J by 0 bases, with 10 bases between. Germline values: CDR1 SNHLY, CDR2 FYNNEI. This CDR3 reads CASSGSGLSGNTIYF. CDR3 DNA sequence: TGTGCCAGCAGTGGAAGCGGGCTCTCTGGAAACACCATATATTTT.

The J gene is TRBJ2-1, the V gene TRBV21-1; the table's D gene call, TRBD2, was not cross checked with the DNA. TRBV21-1 is a known pseudogene. The CDR3 has 11 amino acids. CDR3 bases: TGTGCCAGCACCCGGTACAATGAGCAGTTCTTC. Translated, it gives CASTRYNEQFF.

V usage is TRBV5-4 and J usage is TRBJ1-4; D remains unclear. V shed 5 bases and J shed 3 bases, with 14 bases lying between them. CDR3 length: 15 amino acids. CDR1 is SGHNT, CDR2 YYREEE, per germline (reference sequence). This chain's CDR3 is CASSPEGRPNEKLFF. CDR3 bases: TGTGCCAGCAGTCCGGAGGGCAGACCTAATGAAAAACTGTTTTTT.

The V gene is TRBV6-5, the J gene TRBJ1-2, with TRBD1 matching over 9 bases. Germline CDR1 MNHEY, CDR2 SVGAGI. The length of the CDR3 is 15 residues. V shed 0 bases and J 7 bases; nucleotides not matched to a gene: 6. The DNA of the CDR3 is TGTGCCAGCAGTTACTCCTGGGGACAGGGAAGTGGCTACACCTTC. Amino acids: CASSYSWGQGSGYTF.

This clone was counted between two and nine times. The V and J genes are TRBV7-9 and TRBJ2-1; 9 positions match TRBD1. The CDR3 is 15 residues long. With 7 bases clipped from V and 7 bases from J, the junction kept 11 bases outside the gene matches. Germline-derived CDR1 and CDR2 are SEHNR and FQNEAQ (reference sequence). The CDR3 coding sequence is TGTGCCAGCATAGACTCGGACAGGGGAATTAATGAGCAGTTCTTC. Translating gives CASIDSDRGINEQFF.